This T cell receptor beta chain was identified in a study of response to subunit inactivated influenza vaccine. This clonotype was recorded a few times. The germline gives CDR1 MNHEY, CDR2 SVGEGT. CDR3 size: 21 residues. With 5 bases removed from V and 0 bases from J, the gap between germline ends came to 29 bases. TCRdb processed the RT-PCR reads anew with MiXCR; each CDR3 protein has one entry. The sample consists of 160,000 or so distinct CDR3 sequences, 11% of them appearing once. The gene calls are TRBV6-2 or TRBV6-3 and TRBJ1-5; D not certain. This clonotype was obtained from a man aged 50 to 59 who received an inactivated influenza vaccine. The sample here was non-naive T cells sorted from PBMCs, taken 40 to 50 days after vaccination. The CDR3 nucleotides are TGTGCCAGCAGTCCCCGCCCGGCTTTCGGTACGACCGTGGGTAGCAATCAGCCCCAGCATTTT. Protein: CASSPRPAFGTTVGSNQPQHF.